The T cell receptor (beta chain) under discussion was sequenced for a study of T cell responses to AZD1222 COVID-19 vaccine. A word on this clone: Its target is unknown.

Study observations and caveats: Across the whole spike, CD4 TCRs peaked at regions 160-218 and 743-854. AZD1222 recipients seropositive at baseline numbered only 5 or 6.

Sequenced by immunoSEQ multiplex PCR; TCRdb stores in-frame clones only, minus some. Of approximately 150,000 clones in the sample, roughly nine tenths were seen once. Germline trimming cut 9 bases from V and 5 bases from J; bases unmatched to any gene: 16. Germline V gene sequence: CDR1 MGHDK, CDR2 SYGVNS. The CDR3 has 17 residues. The sample here was peripheral blood, taken 28 days after the second AZD1222 dose. The V gene is TRBV25-1, the J gene TRBJ2-2, with 9 bases identical to TRBD2. The TCR sequence derives from an adult who received the AZD1222 COVID-19 vaccine. CDR3: CARPDILSGRGTGELFF. DNA for the CDR3: TGTGCCAGGCCCGATATCCTTAGCGGGAGAGGTACCGGGGAGCTGTTTTTT.